These T cell receptor beta chains were read from a single sample in a study of siplizumab effects on memory and regulatory T cells. Method: immunoSEQ multiplex PCR; TCRdb's copy keeps in-frame clones and lacks some. The sample records roughly 62,000 clones, 79% being singletons. Sequences were obtained from memory CD4+ T cells sorted from blood. The source of these receptors is a human donor in good health. Each CDR3 is given with its conserved first and last residue. A D gene is named only where the DNA matches it firmly. Clone size is not always given. Where it is, it says once, few, many or a class for expanded clones.

V gene: TRBV18; clone size: .; D gene: .; J gene: TRBJ1-5; CDR3 protein: CASSPERSNQPQHF; CDR3 DNA: TGTGCCAGCTCACCGGAAAGAAGCAATCAGCCCCAGCATTTT
V gene: TRBV6-5; clone size: .; D gene: TRBD1; J gene: TRBJ2-7; CDR3 protein: CASSYSRTGDSYEQYF; CDR3 DNA: TGTGCCAGCAGTTACTCGAGGACAGGAGACTCCTACGAGCAGTACTTC
V gene: TRBV7-2; clone size: few; D gene: TRBD1; J gene: TRBJ1-2; CDR3 protein: CASSPHSGQGNYGYTF; CDR3 DNA: TGTGCCAGCAGCCCCCACTCAGGACAGGGAAACTATGGCTACACCTTC
V gene: TRBV7-6; clone size: .; D gene: TRBD2; J gene: TRBJ2-3; CDR3 protein: CASSLVGGGASDTQYF; CDR3 DNA: TGTGCCAGCAGCTTAGTTGGCGGGGGGGCCTCTGATACGCAGTATTTT
V gene: TRBV7-6; clone size: .; D gene: TRBD1; J gene: TRBJ1-3; CDR3 protein: CASSSGTGQNTIYF; CDR3 DNA: TGTGCCAGCAGCTCGGGGACAGGACAAAACACCATATATTTT
V gene: TRBV7-6; clone size: .; D gene: .; J gene: TRBJ1-3; CDR3 protein: CASSFQGGTGNTIYF; CDR3 DNA: TGTGCCAGCAGCTTTCAAGGAGGGACGGGAAACACCATATATTTT
V gene: TRBV6-5; clone size: .; D gene: .; J gene: TRBJ1-6; CDR3 protein: CASRTGRGGNSPLHF; CDR3 DNA: TGTGCCAGCAGGACAGGCAGGGGAGGGAATTCACCCCTCCACTTT
V gene: TRBV7-9; clone size: .; D gene: .; J gene: TRBJ2-7; CDR3 protein: CATERFGEQYF; CDR3 DNA: TGTGCCACCGAACGGTTCGGGGAGCAGTACTTC
V gene: TRBV11-2; clone size: .; D gene: .; J gene: TRBJ2-5; CDR3 protein: CASSLGGGLETQYF; CDR3 DNA: TGTGCCAGCAGCTTAGGCGGGGGCCTGGAGACCCAGTACTTC
V gene: TRBV6-5; clone size: .; D gene: .; J gene: TRBJ1-6; CDR3 protein: CASSYSGGGANSPLHF; CDR3 DNA: TGTGCCAGCAGTTACTCAGGAGGGGGGGCTAATTCACCCCTCCACTTT
V gene: TRBV6-1; clone size: .; D gene: .; J gene: TRBJ1-4; CDR3 protein: CASSEAGSFNEKLFF; CDR3 DNA: TGTGCCAGCAGTGAAGCGGGCAGTTTTAATGAAAAACTGTTTTTT
V gene: TRBV5-4; clone size: .; D gene: TRBD2; J gene: TRBJ2-1; CDR3 protein: CASSLAGPGGYNEQFF; CDR3 DNA: TGTGCCAGCAGCTTGGCCGGCCCGGGGGGGTACAATGAGCAGTTCTTC
V gene: TRBV5-1; clone size: .; D gene: TRBD1; J gene: TRBJ2-1; CDR3 protein: CASSETPGQVNNEQFF; CDR3 DNA: TGCGCCAGCAGCGAAACACCGGGACAGGTTAACAATGAGCAGTTCTTC
V gene: TRBV7-7; clone size: .; D gene: .; J gene: TRBJ2-5; CDR3 protein: CASSLGQGQETQYF; CDR3 DNA: TGTGCCAGCAGCTTAGGCCAGGGCCAAGAGACCCAGTACTTC
V gene: TRBV5-1; clone size: .; D gene: .; J gene: TRBJ1-5; CDR3 protein: CASSLGKGSGNQPQHF; CDR3 DNA: TGCGCCAGCAGCTTGGGGAAGGGAAGTGGCAATCAGCCCCAGCATTTT
V gene: TRBV7-8; clone size: .; D gene: .; J gene: TRBJ1-5; CDR3 protein: CASSLGRLGSQPQHF; CDR3 DNA: TGTGCCAGCAGCTTAGGCAGGCTGGGAAGTCAGCCCCAGCATTTT
V gene: TRBV2; clone size: .; D gene: TRBD1; J gene: TRBJ2-7; CDR3 protein: CANAGQVIGEQYF; CDR3 DNA: TGTGCCAACGCCGGACAGGTAATAGGCGAGCAGTACTTC
V gene: TRBV2; clone size: .; D gene: TRBD1; J gene: TRBJ1-3; CDR3 protein: CASEGTGDFSGNTIYF; CDR3 DNA: TGTGCCAGCGAGGGGACAGGGGACTTCTCTGGAAACACCATATATTTT
V gene: TRBV4-2; clone size: .; D gene: .; J gene: TRBJ1-2; CDR3 protein: CASSQDRGRFGYTF; CDR3 DNA: TGTGCCAGCAGCCAAGATCGAGGGCGGTTCGGCTACACCTTC
V gene: TRBV7-4; clone size: .; D gene: .; J gene: TRBJ1-3; CDR3 protein: CASSLLGGIRAIYF; CDR3 DNA: TGTGCCAGCAGCTTATTAGGGGGGATCCGGGCCATATATTTT
V gene: TRBV5-1; clone size: .; D gene: .; J gene: TRBJ1-1; CDR3 protein: CASSYHGENTEAFF; CDR3 DNA: TGCGCCAGCAGCTATCACGGAGAGAACACTGAAGCTTTCTTT
V gene: TRBV5-4; clone size: .; D gene: TRBD2; J gene: TRBJ2-2; CDR3 protein: CASSLRRGVNTGELFF; CDR3 DNA: TGTGCCAGCAGCTTGAGGCGGGGGGTGAACACCGGGGAGCTGTTTTTT
V gene: TRBV9; clone size: .; D gene: TRBD1; J gene: TRBJ1-6; CDR3 protein: CASSLGTEYNSPLHF; CDR3 DNA: TGTGCCAGCAGCCTTGGGACAGAATATAATTCACCCCTCCACTTT
V gene: TRBV11-3; clone size: .; D gene: .; J gene: TRBJ1-1; CDR3 protein: CASSWVSNTEAFF; CDR3 DNA: TGTGCCAGCAGCTGGGTCAGTAACACTGAAGCTTTCTTT
V gene: TRBV4-1; clone size: .; D gene: TRBD1; J gene: TRBJ2-3; CDR3 protein: CASSQDLGAGGFNTDTQYF; CDR3 DNA: TGCGCCAGCAGCCAAGATCTTGGGGCAGGGGGCTTTAACACAGATACGCAGTATTTT
V gene: TRBV7-9; clone size: .; D gene: .; J gene: TRBJ2-1; CDR3 protein: CASSFESGLRNEQFF; CDR3 DNA: TGTGCCAGCAGCTTCGAATCTGGGTTGAGGAATGAGCAGTTCTTC
V gene: TRBV7-3; clone size: .; D gene: .; J gene: TRBJ2-2; CDR3 protein: CASSLLNTGELFF; CDR3 DNA: TGTGCCAGCAGCTTATTGAACACCGGGGAGCTGTTTTTT
V gene: TRBV2; clone size: .; D gene: .; J gene: TRBJ1-6; CDR3 protein: CASSGHYSPLHF; CDR3 DNA: TGTGCCAGCAGTGGTCACTATTCACCCCTCCACTTT
V gene: TRBV18; clone size: .; D gene: .; J gene: TRBJ1-6; CDR3 protein: CASSTSLKEGPSPLHF; CDR3 DNA: TGTGCCAGCTCAACAAGCTTGAAGGAGGGCCCCTCACCCCTCCACTTT
V gene: TRBV5-1; clone size: .; D gene: .; J gene: TRBJ2-3; CDR3 protein: CASSLGSDTQYF; CDR3 DNA: TGCGCCAGCAGCTTGGGGTCAGATACGCAGTATTTT
V gene: TRBV18; clone size: few; D gene: TRBD2; J gene: TRBJ2-5; CDR3 protein: CASSPRGGQETQYF; CDR3 DNA: TGTGCCAGCTCACCACGGGGGGGCCAAGAGACCCAGTACTTC
V gene: TRBV29-1; clone size: .; D gene: .; J gene: TRBJ1-2; CDR3 protein: CSAPLTYGYTF; CDR3 DNA: TGCAGCGCACCCCTGACCTATGGCTACACCTTC
V gene: TRBV9; clone size: .; D gene: .; J gene: TRBJ2-4; CDR3 protein: CASSGTGGLAKNIQYF; CDR3 DNA: TGTGCCAGCAGCGGTACCGGTGGCCTAGCCAAAAACATTCAGTACTTC
V gene: TRBV5-1; clone size: .; D gene: TRBD2; J gene: TRBJ2-2; CDR3 protein: CASSLGLAGGLNTGELFF; CDR3 DNA: TGCGCCAGCAGCTTGGGACTAGCGGGGGGCCTGAACACCGGGGAGCTGTTTTTT
V gene: TRBV5-1; clone size: .; D gene: .; J gene: TRBJ2-2; CDR3 protein: CASSLQSGFTGELFF; CDR3 DNA: TGCGCCAGCAGCTTGCAGTCAGGGTTCACCGGGGAGCTGTTTTTT
V gene: TRBV5-4; clone size: .; D gene: TRBD2; J gene: TRBJ2-5; CDR3 protein: CASSLSSGGVETQYF; CDR3 DNA: TGTGCCAGCAGCTTGTCTAGCGGGGGTGTGGAGACCCAGTACTTC
V gene: TRBV11-2; clone size: .; D gene: TRBD1; J gene: TRBJ1-4; CDR3 protein: CASSRGTAGTLEEKLFF; CDR3 DNA: TGTGCCAGCAGCCGCGGGACAGCCGGCACTTTAGAGGAAAAACTGTTTTTT
V gene: TRBV28; clone size: few; D gene: TRBD1; J gene: TRBJ1-5; CDR3 protein: CASSTTGLGNQPQHF; CDR3 DNA: TGTGCCAGCAGCACGACAGGGCTTGGCAATCAGCCCCAGCATTTT
V gene: TRBV6-6; clone size: .; D gene: .; J gene: TRBJ2-3; CDR3 protein: CASSYVGTTHDTQYF; CDR3 DNA: TGTGCCAGCAGTTACGTCGGGACCACACACGATACGCAGTATTTT
V gene: TRBV19; clone size: .; D gene: .; J gene: TRBJ2-3; CDR3 protein: CASSMGGGIDTQYF; CDR3 DNA: TGTGCCAGTAGTATGGGAGGGGGGATAGATACGCAGTATTTT